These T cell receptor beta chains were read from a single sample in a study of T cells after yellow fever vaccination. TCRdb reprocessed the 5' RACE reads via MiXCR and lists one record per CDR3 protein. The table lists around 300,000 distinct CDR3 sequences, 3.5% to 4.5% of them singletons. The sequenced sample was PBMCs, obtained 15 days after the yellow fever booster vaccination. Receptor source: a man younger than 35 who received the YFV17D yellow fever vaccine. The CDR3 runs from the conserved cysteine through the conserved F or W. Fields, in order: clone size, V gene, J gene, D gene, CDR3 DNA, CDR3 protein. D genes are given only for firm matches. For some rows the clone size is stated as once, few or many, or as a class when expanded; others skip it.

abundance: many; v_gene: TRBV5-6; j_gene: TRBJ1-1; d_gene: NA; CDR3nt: TGTGCCAGCAGCTTGGGACAGTACACTGAAGCTTTCTTT; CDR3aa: CASSLGQYTEAFF
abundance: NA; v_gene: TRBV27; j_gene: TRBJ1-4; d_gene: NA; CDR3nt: TGTGCCAGCAGTTTATCCTGGGGGCCGGGTGAAAAACTGTTTTTT; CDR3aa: CASSLSWGPGEKLFF
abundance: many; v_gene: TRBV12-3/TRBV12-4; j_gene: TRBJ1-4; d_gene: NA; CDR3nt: TGTGCCAGCAGTTTAGGCATAGGAAAACTGTTTTTT; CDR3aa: CASSLGIGKLFF
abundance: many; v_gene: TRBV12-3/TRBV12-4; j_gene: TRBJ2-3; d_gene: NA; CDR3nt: TGTGCCAGCAGAACCTCCGGGTCTAGCACAGATACGCAGTATTTT; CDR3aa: CASRTSGSSTDTQYF
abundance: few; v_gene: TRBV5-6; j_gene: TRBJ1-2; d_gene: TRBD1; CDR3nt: TGTGCCAGCAGCTTGGACGGACAGGGTTTGGGCTACACCTTC; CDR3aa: CASSLDGQGLGYTF
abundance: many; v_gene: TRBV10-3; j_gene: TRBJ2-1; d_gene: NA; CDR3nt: TGTGCCATCAGTGAGTCGACCCATGAGCAGTTCTTC; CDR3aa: CAISESTHEQFF
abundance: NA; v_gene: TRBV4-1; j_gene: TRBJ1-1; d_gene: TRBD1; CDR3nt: TGCGCCAGCAGCCAAGTACGTAGTGGGACAGGGAGCACTGAAGCTTTCTTT; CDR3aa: CASSQVRSGTGSTEAFF
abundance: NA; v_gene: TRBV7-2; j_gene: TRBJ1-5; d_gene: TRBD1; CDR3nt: TGTGCCAGCAGCTTGACAGGGGCGGGTGAGCCCCAGCATTTT; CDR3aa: CASSLTGAGEPQHF
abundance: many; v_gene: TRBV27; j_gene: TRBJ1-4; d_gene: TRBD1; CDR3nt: TGTGCCAGCAGTTTATCCCAGGGGGGATTCGAAAAACTGTTTTTT; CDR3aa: CASSLSQGGFEKLFF
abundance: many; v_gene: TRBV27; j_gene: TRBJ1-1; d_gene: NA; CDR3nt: TGTGCCATCCCTGACACTGAAGCTTTCTTT; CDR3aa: CAIPDTEAFF
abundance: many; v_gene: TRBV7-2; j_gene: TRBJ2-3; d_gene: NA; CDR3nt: TGTGCCAGCAGCACACCCCGGAATACGCAGTATTTT; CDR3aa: CASSTPRNTQYF